Each of the 20 T cell receptor beta chains below was sequenced from the same sample in a study of T cell changes during pregnancy in multiple sclerosis. The table came from immunoSEQ multiplex PCR; TCRdb's copy has only in-frame clones and leaves some out. In the table there are under 130,000 clones, more than 85% of which are singletons. The sequences come from peripheral blood, collected after pregnancy. The receptor source for this set is a female donor with multiple sclerosis, enrolled in a pregnancy study.

The V call is TRBV5-1, the J call TRBJ2-7; TRBD1 aligns across 9 bases. This CDR3 has 18 residues. Unmatched junction bases numbered 12, after V lost 0 bases and J lost 2 bases. Per germline, CDR1 SGHRS and CDR2 YFSETQ. In DNA form, the CDR3 reads TGCGCCAGCAGCTTGGACCGGACAGGGGTGGCTGGGACCTACGAGCAGTACTTC. Protein product: CASSLDRTGVAGTYEQYF.

The rearrangement uses TRBV5-1 and TRBJ2-7, with D possibly being TRBD1 (5 bases). Germline-derived CDR1 and CDR2 are SGHRS and YFSETQ. CDR3 length: 15 residues. Between the trimmed V and J ends, which lost 1 base and 3 bases, there was a span of 14 bases. In DNA, the CDR3 is TGCGCCAGCAGCTTGCAGGGTCCGGACCGCTACGAGCAGTACTTC. Its protein product is CASSLQGPDRYEQYF.

The chain links TRBV7-8 to TRBJ1-4, with TRBD1 identical over 10 bases. Trimming at V came to 4 bases and at J to 3 bases, leaving 5 bases not matched to a gene. The germline V gene encodes CDR1 SGHVS and CDR2 FQNEAQ. CDR3 length: 16 amino acids. For the CDR3, the DNA is TGTGCCAGCAGCTGGGGACAGGGGTTCGCTAATGAAAAACTGTTTTTT. Its protein product is CASSWGQGFANEKLFF.

The chain combines TRBV7-8 with TRBJ2-1; D may be TRBD1 (6 bases). The V gene lost 1 base and the J gene lost 6 bases, with 13 bases spanning the gap. Germline CDR1 is SGHVS and CDR2 is FQNEAQ. The CDR3 is made up of 15 amino acids. CDR3 amino acids: CASSLGQGNFNEQFF. CDR3 nucleotide sequence: TGTGCCAGCAGCTTAGGCCAGGGGAATTTCAATGAGCAGTTCTTC.

The rearrangement uses TRBV5-6 and TRBJ2-7; 9 bases fit TRBD1. J lost 6 bases, V lost 4 bases, and 5 bases had no gene match. CDR1 is SGHDT and CDR2 is YYEEEE in the germline V gene. This CDR3 contains 13 residues. CDR3 loop: CASSVGQGVEQYF. The CDR3 bases are TGTGCCAGCAGCGTGGGACAGGGCGTCGAGCAGTACTTC.

The J gene is TRBJ2-7, the V gene TRBV5-3, with D possibly being TRBD1 (6 bases). TRBV5-3 is an ORF, with its function uncertain. CDR3 size: 15 residues. Deletions cut 0 bases from V and 2 bases from J, with 12 bases between. CDR3 nucleotide sequence: TGTGCCAGAAGCTTGGGCCCCCCAGGGGCCTACGAGCAGTACTTC. The encoded protein is CARSLGPPGAYEQYF.

J is TRBJ2-3 and V is TRBV4-2, with D possibly matching TRBD2 (6 bases). This CDR3 has 13 residues. Trimming pared 4 bases from V and 6 bases from J, leaving 11 bases between. The germline V gene has CDR1 LGHNA and CDR2 YNFKEQ. CDR3 in DNA: TGTGCCAGCAGCCCCGATGCGGGGGATACGCAGTATTTT. As protein: CASSPDAGDTQYF.

The gene calls are TRBV5-1 and TRBJ2-3; the match to TRBD1 covers 9 bases. This CDR3 is 16 amino acids long. CDR1 is SGHRS, CDR2 YFSETQ, per germline. The V gene end was trimmed by 2 bases and the J gene end by 0 bases; junction bases not matched to a gene: 4. The DNA of the CDR3 is TGCGCCAGCAGCTTAGACGGACAGGGGAGCACAGATACGCAGTATTTT. Amino acid sequence: CASSLDGQGSTDTQYF.

V gene TRBV7-9 combines with J gene TRBJ1-6; D is undetermined. CDR3 length: 12 amino acids. Germline-derived CDR1 and CDR2 are SEHNR and FQNEAQ (reference sequence). V gave up 5 bases and J gave up 8 bases, with 7 bases separating them. The CDR3 nucleotides read TGTGCCAGCAGCCAACGAGATTCACCCCTCCACTTT. It encodes CASSQRDSPLHF.

Only a few counts were recorded for this clone. The chain combines TRBV19 with TRBJ1-5; D not resolved. V lost 1 base and J 7 bases, leaving 8 bases between the germline ends. This CDR3 region has 13 residues. The V gene's germline CDR1 is LNHDA and CDR2 SQIVND (reference sequence). CDR3 coding DNA: TGTGCCAGTAGTATAGTATCAGGCCAGCCCCAGCATTTT. Its translation is CASSIVSGQPQHF. The full variable domain, in which reference TRBV19 and TRBJ1-5 provide the parts outside the CDR3, is DGGITQSPKYLFRKEGQNVTLSCEQNLNHDAMYWYRQDPGQGLRLIYYSQIVNDFQKGDIAEGYSVSREKKESFPLTVTSAQKNPTAFYLCASSIVSGQPQHFGDGTRLSIL.

The rearrangement links TRBV6-1 to TRBJ2-4, with 10 bases matching TRBD1. Germline V gives CDR1 MNHNS, CDR2 SASEGT. The trim removed 6 bases at V and 8 bases at J, leaving 10 bases unmatched. The CDR3 extends over 15 amino acids. The CDR3: CASSQGQGRLDIQYF. In nucleotides, the CDR3 is TGTGCCAGCAGCCAGGGACAGGGGAGATTAGACATTCAGTACTTC.

J is TRBJ2-5 and V is TRBV5-1, with 9 bases lining up with TRBD1. After removal of 4 bases from V and 4 bases from J, the junction contained 5 bases not matched to a gene. Per germline, CDR1 SGHRS and CDR2 YFSETQ. This CDR3 is built from 14 residues. The CDR3: CASSADRGGETQYF. CDR3 sequence (DNA): TGCGCCAGCAGCGCGGACAGGGGTGGAGAGACCCAGTACTTC.

For this clone: Other DNA sequences in this sample translate to the same CDR3. The chain employs TRBV29-1 and TRBJ2-1, with a tentative D call TRBD1 (6 bases). The V end was cut by 5 bases, the J end by 0 bases, with 11 bases between. CDR1 and CDR2 from the germline V gene are SQVTM and ANQGSEA. There are 14 residues in the CDR3. This chain's CDR3 is CSVPTGSSYNEQFF. The CDR3 region has the DNA TGCAGCGTTCCAACAGGGAGCTCCTACAATGAGCAGTTCTTC.

This CDR3 reads CASSPAGYEQYF. CDR3 bases: TGTGCCAGCTCACCAGCAGGCTACGAGCAGTACTTC. J is TRBJ2-7 and V is TRBV18; unclear D gene. Trimming removed 2 bases at V and 3 bases at J, with 5 bases between. Germline V lookup: CDR1 KGHSH, CDR2 LQKENI. This CDR3 region has 12 residues.

V and J are TRBV30 and TRBJ1-4; no definite D call. Trimming shortened V by 2 bases and J by 2 bases, and 12 bases separated the two germline ends. This CDR3 has 15 amino acids. From germline, CDR1 is GTSNPN and CDR2 SVGIG (reference sequence). The CDR3 sequence: CAWSPPRPTNEKLFF. CDR3 sequence (DNA): TGTGCCTGGAGTCCCCCGAGGCCTACTAATGAAAAACTGTTTTTT.

This clone has just one count. V usage is TRBV5-8 and J usage is TRBJ2-5, with D possibly being TRBD1 (6 bases). Trimming cost V 0 bases and J 4 bases, with 13 bases left between them. Germline CDR1 SGHTS, CDR2 YDEGEE. The CDR3 spans 15 residues. The CDR3 reads CASSLARVGAETQYF. CDR3 in DNA: TGTGCCAGCAGCTTGGCCCGGGTGGGGGCAGAGACCCAGTACTTC.

This clone was counted between two and nine times. V gene TRBV12-5 combines with J gene TRBJ2-7, with 7 bases matching TRBD1. Trimming cost V 6 bases and J 2 bases; bases outside gene matches: 7. In germline, CDR1 is LGHNT, CDR2 FRNRAP. The CDR3 sequence is 14 residues long. CDR3 coding DNA: TGTGCTAGTGGCCCTCCGGGACAGACCTACGAGCAGTACTTC. This encodes CASGPPGQTYEQYF.

This clone came up once. The chain links TRBV7-6 to TRBJ1-3; no firm D call. Germline CDR1 is SGHVS and CDR2 is FNYEAQ. The CDR3 is 18 amino acids. Trimming shortened V by 5 bases and J by 0 bases, and 20 bases separated the two germline ends. The CDR3 is CASSLDSASTLSGNTIYF. DNA of the CDR3: TGTGCCAGCAGCCTAGACTCAGCGTCAACTCTCTCTGGAAACACCATATATTTT.

The CDR3 bases are TGTGCCAGCACCGAAAGAACTGGGCTGGAGGATGGCTACACCTTC. Translation gives CASTERTGLEDGYTF. The chain couples TRBV9 to TRBJ1-2; D is unclear. The germline V gene encodes CDR1 SGDLS and CDR2 YYNGEE. Deletions cut 6 bases from V and 6 bases from J, with 21 bases between. This CDR3 comprises 15 residues. Full variable domain (rest looked up from reference TRBV9 and TRBJ1-2): DSGVTQTPKHLITATGQRVTLRCSPRSGDLSVYWYQQSLDQGLQFLIQYYNGEERAKGNILERFSAQQFPDLHSELNLSSLELGDSALYFCASTERTGLEDGYTFGSGTRLTVV.

The chain couples TRBV2 to TRBJ1-1; the D gene is possibly TRBD1 (5 bases). The CDR3 contains 13 residues. Trimming took off 5 bases at V and 1 base at J, with 8 bases between the two ends. The germline V gene has CDR1 SNHLY and CDR2 FYNNEI. Here the CDR3 reads CASSSTENTEAFF. The CDR3 DNA reads as TGTGCCAGCAGTTCGACAGAGAACACTGAAGCTTTCTTT.